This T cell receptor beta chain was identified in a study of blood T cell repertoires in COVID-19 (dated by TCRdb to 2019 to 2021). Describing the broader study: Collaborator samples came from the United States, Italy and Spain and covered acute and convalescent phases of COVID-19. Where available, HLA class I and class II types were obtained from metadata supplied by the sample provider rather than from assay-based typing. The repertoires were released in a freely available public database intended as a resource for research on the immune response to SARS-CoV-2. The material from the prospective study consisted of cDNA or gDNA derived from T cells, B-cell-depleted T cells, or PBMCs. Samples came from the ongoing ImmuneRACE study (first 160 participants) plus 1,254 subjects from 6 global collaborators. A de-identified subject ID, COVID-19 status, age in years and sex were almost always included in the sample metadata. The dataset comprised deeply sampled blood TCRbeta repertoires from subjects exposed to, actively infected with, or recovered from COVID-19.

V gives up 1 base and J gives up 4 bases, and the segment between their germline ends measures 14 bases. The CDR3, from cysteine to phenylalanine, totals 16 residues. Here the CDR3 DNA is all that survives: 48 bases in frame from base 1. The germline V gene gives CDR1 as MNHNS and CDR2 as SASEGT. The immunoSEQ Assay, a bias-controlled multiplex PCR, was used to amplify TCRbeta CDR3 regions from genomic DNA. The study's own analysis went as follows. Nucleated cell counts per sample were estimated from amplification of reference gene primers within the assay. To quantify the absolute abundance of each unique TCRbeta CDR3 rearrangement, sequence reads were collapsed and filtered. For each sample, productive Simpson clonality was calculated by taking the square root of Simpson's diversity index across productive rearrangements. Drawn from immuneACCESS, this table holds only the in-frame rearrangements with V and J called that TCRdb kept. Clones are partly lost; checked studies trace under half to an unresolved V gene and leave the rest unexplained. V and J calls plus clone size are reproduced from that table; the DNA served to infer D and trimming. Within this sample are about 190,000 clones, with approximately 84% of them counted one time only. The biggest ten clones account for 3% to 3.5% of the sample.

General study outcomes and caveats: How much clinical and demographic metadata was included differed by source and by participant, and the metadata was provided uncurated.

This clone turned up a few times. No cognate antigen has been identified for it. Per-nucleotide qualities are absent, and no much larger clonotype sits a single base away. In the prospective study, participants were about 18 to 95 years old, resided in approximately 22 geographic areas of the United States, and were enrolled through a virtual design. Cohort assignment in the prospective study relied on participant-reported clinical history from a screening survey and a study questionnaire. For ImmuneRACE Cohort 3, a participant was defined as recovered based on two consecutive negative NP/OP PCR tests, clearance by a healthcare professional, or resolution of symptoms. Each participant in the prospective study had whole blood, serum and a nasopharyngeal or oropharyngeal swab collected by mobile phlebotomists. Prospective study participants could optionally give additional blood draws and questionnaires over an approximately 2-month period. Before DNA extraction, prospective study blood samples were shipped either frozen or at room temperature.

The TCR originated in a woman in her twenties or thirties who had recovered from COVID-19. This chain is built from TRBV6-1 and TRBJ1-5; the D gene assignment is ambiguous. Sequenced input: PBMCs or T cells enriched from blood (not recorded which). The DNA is TGTGCCAGCAGTGAAGAAGTCGAACTGAAAAATCAGCCCCAGCATTTT. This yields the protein CASSEEVELKNQPQHF.